This T cell receptor beta chain was retrieved from a study of blood T cell repertoires in COVID-19. With 5 bases removed from V and 2 bases from J, the gap between germline ends came to 13 bases. Germline CDR1 reads SEHNR; CDR2 reads FQNEAQ (reference sequence). The CDR3 totals 15 residues. The protocol was immunoSEQ multiplex PCR, while the TCRdb copy is restricted to in-frame clones and leaves out a portion. This sample yields about 160,000 clones, of which 88% are seen a single time; 6.5% to 8.5% belongs to the top ten. The source material was PBMCs or T cells enriched from blood (not recorded which). The sequence was obtained from a woman aged 45-65 years who had recovered from COVID-19. The chain uses TRBV7-9 and TRBJ2-1; D may be TRBD2 (6 bases). The CDR3 loop reads CASSPAGFPYNEQFF. The CDR3 DNA follows: TGTGCCAGCAGCCCCGCGGGGTTCCCCTACAATGAGCAGTTCTTC. The whole variable domain, remainder taken from reference TRBV7-9 and TRBJ2-1, is DTGVSQNPRHKITKRGQNVTFRCDPISEHNRLYWYRQTLGQGPEFLTYFQNEAQLEKSRLLSDRFSAERPKGSFSTLEIQRTEQGDSAMYLCASSPAGFPYNEQFFGPGTRLTVL.